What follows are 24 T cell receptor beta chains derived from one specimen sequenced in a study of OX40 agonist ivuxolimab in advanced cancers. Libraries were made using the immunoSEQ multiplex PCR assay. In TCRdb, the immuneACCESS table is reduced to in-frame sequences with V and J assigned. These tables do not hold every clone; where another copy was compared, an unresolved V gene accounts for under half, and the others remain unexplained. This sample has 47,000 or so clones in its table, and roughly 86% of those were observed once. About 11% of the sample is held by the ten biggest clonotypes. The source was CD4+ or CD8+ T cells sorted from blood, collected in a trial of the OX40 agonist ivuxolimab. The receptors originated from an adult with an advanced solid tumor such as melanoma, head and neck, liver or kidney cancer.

This chain's CDR3 is CAIRMDRDNYGYTF. CDR3 in DNA: TGTGCCATCCGCATGGACAGGGATAACTATGGCTACACCTTC. The J gene is TRBJ1-2, the V gene TRBV6-1; 8 nucleotides match TRBD1. The CDR3 has 14 amino acids. The V gene end was trimmed by 10 bases and the J gene end by 1 base; junction bases not matched to a gene: 8. The germline CDR1 and CDR2 sequences are MNHNS and SASEGT.

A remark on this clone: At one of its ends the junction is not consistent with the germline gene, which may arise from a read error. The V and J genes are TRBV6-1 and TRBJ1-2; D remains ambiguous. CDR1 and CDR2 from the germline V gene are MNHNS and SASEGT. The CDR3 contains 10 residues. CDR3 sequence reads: CASGDYGYTF. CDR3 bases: TGTGCCAGCGGTGACTATGGCTACACCTTC.

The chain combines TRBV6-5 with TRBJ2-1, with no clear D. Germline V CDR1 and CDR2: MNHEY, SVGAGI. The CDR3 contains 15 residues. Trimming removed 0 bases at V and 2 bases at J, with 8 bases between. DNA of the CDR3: TGTGCCAGCAGTTACTCGAGCAGTACCTACAATGAGCAGTTCTTC. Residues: CASSYSSSTYNEQFF.

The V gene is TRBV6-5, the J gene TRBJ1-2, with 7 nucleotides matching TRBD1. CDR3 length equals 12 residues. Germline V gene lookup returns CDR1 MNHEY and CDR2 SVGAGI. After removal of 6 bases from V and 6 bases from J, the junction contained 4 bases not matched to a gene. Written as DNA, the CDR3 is TGTGCCAGCAGAAACCAGGGGGATGGCTACACCTTC. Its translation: CASRNQGDGYTF.

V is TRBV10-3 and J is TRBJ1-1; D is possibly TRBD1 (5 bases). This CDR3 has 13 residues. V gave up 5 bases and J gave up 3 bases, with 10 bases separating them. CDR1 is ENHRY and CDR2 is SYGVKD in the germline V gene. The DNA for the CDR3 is TGTGCCATCAGTAGGGACGGACACACTGAAGCTTTCTTT. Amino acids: CAISRDGHTEAFF.

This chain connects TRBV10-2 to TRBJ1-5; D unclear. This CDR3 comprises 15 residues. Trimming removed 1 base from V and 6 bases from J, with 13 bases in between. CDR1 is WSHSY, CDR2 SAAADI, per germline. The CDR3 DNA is TGCGCCAGCAGTGAGTTCTGGGAAGGGAGTCAGCCCCAGCATTTT. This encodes CASSEFWEGSQPQHF.

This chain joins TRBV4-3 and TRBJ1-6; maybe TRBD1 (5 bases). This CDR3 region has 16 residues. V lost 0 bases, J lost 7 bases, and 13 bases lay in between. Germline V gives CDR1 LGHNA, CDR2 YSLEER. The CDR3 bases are TGCGCCAGCAGCCAAGATTCCGGGGGTGGCAATTCACCCCTCCACTTT. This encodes CASSQDSGGGNSPLHF.

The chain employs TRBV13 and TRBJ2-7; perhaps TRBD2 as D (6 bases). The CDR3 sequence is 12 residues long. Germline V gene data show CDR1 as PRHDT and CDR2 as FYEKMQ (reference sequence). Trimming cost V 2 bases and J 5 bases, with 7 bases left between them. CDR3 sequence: CASSLSGDEQYF. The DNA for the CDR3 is TGTGCCAGCAGCTTATCGGGGGACGAGCAGTACTTC.

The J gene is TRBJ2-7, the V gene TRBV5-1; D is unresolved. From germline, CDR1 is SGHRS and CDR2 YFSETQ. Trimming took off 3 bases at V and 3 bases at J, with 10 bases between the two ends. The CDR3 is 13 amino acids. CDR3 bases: TGCGCCAGCAGCTCAAGCCCCAGCTACGAGCAGTACTTC. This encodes CASSSSPSYEQYF.

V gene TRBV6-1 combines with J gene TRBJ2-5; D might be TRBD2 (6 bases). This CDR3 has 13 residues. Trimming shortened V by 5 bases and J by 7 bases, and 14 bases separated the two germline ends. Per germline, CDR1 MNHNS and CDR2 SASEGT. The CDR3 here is CASSLNGGRTQYF. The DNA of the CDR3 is TGTGCCAGCAGTCTGAACGGGGGTAGGACCCAGTACTTC.

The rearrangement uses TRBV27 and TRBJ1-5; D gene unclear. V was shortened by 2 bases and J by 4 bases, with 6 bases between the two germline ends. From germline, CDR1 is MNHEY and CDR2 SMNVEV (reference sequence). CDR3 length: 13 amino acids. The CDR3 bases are TGTGCCAGCAGTTTAGGTAGGAATCAGCCCCAGCATTTT. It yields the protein CASSLGRNQPQHF.

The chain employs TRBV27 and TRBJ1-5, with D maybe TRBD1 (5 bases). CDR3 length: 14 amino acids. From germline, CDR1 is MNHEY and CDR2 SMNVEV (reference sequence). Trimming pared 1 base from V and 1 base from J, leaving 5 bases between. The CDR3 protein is CASSLYRSNQPQHF. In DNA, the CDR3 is TGTGCCAGCAGTTTATACAGGAGCAATCAGCCCCAGCATTTT.

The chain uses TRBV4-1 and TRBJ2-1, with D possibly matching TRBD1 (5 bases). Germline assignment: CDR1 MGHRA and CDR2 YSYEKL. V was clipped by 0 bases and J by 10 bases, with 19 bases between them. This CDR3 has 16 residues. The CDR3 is CASSQDSRLGAPEQFF. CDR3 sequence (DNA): TGCGCCAGCAGCCAAGATAGCCGGCTAGGGGCCCCGGAGCAGTTCTTC.

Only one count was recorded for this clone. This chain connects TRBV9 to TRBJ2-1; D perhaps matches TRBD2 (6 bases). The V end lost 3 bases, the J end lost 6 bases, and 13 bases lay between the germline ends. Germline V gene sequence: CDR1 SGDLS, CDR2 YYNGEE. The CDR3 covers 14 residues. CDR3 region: CASSERESVNEQFF. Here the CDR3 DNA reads TGTGCCAGCAGCGAACGGGAGAGCGTCAATGAGCAGTTCTTC.

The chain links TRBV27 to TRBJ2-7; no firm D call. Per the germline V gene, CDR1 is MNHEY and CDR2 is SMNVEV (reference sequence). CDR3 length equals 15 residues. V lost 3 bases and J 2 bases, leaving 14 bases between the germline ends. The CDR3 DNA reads TGTGCCAGCAGTTTCCGGATGCAAGCTCCCTACGAGCAGTACTTC. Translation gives CASSFRMQAPYEQYF.

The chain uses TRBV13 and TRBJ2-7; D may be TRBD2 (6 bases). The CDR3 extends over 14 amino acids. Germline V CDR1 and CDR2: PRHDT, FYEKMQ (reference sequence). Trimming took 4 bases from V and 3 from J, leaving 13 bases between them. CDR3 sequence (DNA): TGTGCCAGCAGCTCAGGACTAACCTTCTACGAGCAGTACTTC. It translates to CASSSGLTFYEQYF.

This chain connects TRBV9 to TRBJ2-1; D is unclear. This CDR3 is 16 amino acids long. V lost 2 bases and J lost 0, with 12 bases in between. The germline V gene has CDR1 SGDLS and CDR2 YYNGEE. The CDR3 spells CASSVGWDPSYNEQFF. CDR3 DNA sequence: TGTGCCAGCAGCGTGGGATGGGATCCCTCCTACAATGAGCAGTTCTTC. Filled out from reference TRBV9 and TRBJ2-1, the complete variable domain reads DSGVTQTPKHLITATGQRVTLRCSPRSGDLSVYWYQQSLDQGLQFLIQYYNGEERAKGNILERFSAQQFPDLHSELNLSSLELGDSALYFCASSVGWDPSYNEQFFGPGTRLTVL.

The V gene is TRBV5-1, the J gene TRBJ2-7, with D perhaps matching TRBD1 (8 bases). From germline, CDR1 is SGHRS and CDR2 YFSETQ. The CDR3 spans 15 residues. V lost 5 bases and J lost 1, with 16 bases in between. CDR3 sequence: CASRFGQGGSYEQYF. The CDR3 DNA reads TGCGCCAGCAGGTTCGGACAGGGAGGGTCCTACGAGCAGTACTTC.

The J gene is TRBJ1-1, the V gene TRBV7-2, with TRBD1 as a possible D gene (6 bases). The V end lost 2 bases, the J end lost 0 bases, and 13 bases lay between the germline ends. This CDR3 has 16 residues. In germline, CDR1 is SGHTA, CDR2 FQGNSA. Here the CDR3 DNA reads TGTGCCAGCAGCTTACAGGGGACCTTTATGAACACTGAAGCTTTCTTT. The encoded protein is CASSLQGTFMNTEAFF.

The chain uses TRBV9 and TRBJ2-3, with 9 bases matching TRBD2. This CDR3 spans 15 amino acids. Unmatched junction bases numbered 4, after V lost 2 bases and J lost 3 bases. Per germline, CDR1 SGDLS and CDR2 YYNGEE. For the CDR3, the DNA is TGTGCCAGCAGCGTGAGCGGGGGGAATACAGATACGCAGTATTTT. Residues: CASSVSGGNTDTQYF.

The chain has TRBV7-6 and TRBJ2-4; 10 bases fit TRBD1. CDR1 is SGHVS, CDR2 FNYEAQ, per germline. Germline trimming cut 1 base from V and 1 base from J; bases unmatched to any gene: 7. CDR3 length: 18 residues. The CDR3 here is CASSLGGGTGAAKNIQYF. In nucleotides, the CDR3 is TGTGCCAGCAGCTTAGGTGGTGGGACAGGGGCCGCCAAAAACATTCAGTACTTC.

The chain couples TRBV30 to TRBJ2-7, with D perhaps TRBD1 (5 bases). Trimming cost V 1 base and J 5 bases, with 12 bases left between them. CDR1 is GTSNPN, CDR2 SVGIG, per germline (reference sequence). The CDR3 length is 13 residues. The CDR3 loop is CAWSGGFGDEQYF. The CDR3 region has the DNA TGTGCCTGGAGTGGGGGCTTTGGGGACGAGCAGTACTTC.

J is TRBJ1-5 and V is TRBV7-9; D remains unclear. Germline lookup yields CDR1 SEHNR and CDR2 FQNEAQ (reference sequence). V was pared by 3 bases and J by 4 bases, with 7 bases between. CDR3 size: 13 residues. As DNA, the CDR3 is TGTGCCAGCAGCTTCGGCTGGAATCAGCCCCAGCATTTT. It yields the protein CASSFGWNQPQHF.

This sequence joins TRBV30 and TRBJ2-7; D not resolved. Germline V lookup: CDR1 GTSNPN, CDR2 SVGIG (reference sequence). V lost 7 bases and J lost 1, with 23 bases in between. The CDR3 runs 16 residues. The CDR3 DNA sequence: TGTGCCTCGGCCCCTTTAGGGCGCGGTAGTTCCTACGAGCAGTACTTC. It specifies CASAPLGRGSSYEQYF. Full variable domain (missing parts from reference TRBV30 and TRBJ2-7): SQTIHQWPATLVQPVGSPLSLECTVEGTSNPNLYWYRQAAGRGLQLLFYSVGIGQISSEVPQNLSASRPQDRQFILSSKKLLLSDSGFYLCASAPLGRGSSYEQYFGPGTRLTVT.